This record concerns one T cell receptor beta chain sequence. This record comes from a study of blood T cell repertoires in COVID-19. Overall study context: Samples taken during acute and convalescent COVID-19 were collected in the United States, Italy and Spain.

Some clones are missing from TCRdb's copy, which holds only in-frame ones; the method was immunoSEQ multiplex PCR. In the table there are more than 200,000 clones, 80% to 85% of which are singletons. Sequenced input: peripheral blood. This sequence was found in a woman aged 80 or older with COVID-19, enrolled during active disease.

The chain's CDR3 is CASSLGRADTQYF. In DNA, the CDR3 is TGTGCCAGCAGTTTGGGCAGGGCGGATACGCAGTATTTT. The chain couples TRBV28 to TRBJ2-3; D is possibly TRBD1 (5 bases). The germline V and J ends were trimmed by 3 bases and 6 bases, with 10 bases remaining between them. The germline gives CDR1 MDHEN, CDR2 SYDVKM. The length of the CDR3 is 13 residues. Full variable domain (missing parts from reference TRBV28 and TRBJ2-3): DVKVTQSSRYLVKRTGEKVFLECVQDMDHENMFWYRQDPGLGLRLIYFSYDVKMKEKGDIPEGYSVSREKKERFSLILESASTNQTSMYLCASSLGRADTQYFGPGTRLTVL.